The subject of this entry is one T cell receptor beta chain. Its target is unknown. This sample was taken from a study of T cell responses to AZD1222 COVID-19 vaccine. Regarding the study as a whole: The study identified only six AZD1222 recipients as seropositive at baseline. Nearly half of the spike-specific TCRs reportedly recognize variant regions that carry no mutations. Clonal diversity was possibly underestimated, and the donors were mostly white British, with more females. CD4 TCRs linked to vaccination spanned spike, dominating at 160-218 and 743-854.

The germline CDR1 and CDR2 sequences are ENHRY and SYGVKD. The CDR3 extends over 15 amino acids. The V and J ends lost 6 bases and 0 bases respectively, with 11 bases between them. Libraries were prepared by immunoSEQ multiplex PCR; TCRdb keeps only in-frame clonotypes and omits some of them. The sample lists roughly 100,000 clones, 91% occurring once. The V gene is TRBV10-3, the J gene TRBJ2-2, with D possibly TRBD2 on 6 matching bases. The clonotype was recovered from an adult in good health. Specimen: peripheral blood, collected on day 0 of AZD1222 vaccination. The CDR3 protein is CAIRIGTSNTGELFF. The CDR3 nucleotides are TGTGCCATCAGGATCGGGACTTCGAACACCGGGGAGCTGTTTTTT.